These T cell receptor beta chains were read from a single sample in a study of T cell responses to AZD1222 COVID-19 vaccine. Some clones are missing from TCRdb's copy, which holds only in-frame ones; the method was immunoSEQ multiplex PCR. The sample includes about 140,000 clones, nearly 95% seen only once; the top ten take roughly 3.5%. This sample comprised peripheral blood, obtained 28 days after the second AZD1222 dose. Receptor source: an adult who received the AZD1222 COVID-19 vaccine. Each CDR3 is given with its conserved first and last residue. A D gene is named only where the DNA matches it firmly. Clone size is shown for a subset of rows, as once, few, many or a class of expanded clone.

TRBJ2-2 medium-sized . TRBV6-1 CASSEALDTGELFF TGTGCCAGCAGTGAAGCGCTGGACACCGGGGAGCTGTTTTTT
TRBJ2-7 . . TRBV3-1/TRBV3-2 CASSQGEVYEQYF TGTGCCAGCAGCCAAGGGGAAGTCTACGAGCAGTACTTC
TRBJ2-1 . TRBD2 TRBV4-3 CASSLWTSHNEQFF TGCGCCAGCAGCCTTTGGACTAGCCACAATGAGCAGTTCTTC
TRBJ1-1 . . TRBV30 CAWSAVNTEAFF TGTGCCTGGAGCGCCGTGAACACTGAAGCTTTCTTT
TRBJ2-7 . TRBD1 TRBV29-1 CSAGTGGYEQYF TGCAGCGCCGGGACAGGGGGGTACGAGCAGTACTTC
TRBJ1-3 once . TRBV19 CASSPYTTASGNTIYF TGTGCCAGTAGTCCCTATACCACCGCCTCTGGAAACACCATATATTTT
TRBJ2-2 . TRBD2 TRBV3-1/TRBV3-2 CASSPLAGVGTGELFF TGTGCCAGCAGCCCCCTAGCGGGAGTGGGGACCGGGGAGCTGTTTTTT
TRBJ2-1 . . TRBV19 CASSIVIGGTLYNEQFF TGTGCCAGTAGTATCGTGATTGGCGGCACGCTTTACAATGAGCAGTTCTTC
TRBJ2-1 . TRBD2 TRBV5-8 CASSSKTSGSTNEQFF TGTGCCAGCAGCTCGAAGACTAGCGGGAGTACGAATGAGCAGTTCTTC
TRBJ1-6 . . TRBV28 CASRTRVSRTANNSPLHF TGTGCCAGCAGAACGCGGGTTTCGAGGACGGCTAATAATTCACCCCTCCACTTT
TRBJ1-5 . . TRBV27 CASSWAENQPQHF TGTGCCAGCAGTTGGGCAGAAAATCAGCCCCAGCATTTT
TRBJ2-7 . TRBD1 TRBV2 CASRTPDRASSYEQYF TGTGCCAGCAGGACACCTGACAGGGCGAGCTCCTACGAGCAGTACTTC
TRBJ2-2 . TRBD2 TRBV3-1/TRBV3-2 CASSQSDLAGTGELFF TGTGCCAGCAGCCAATCGGATCTAGCGGGGACCGGGGAGCTGTTTTTT
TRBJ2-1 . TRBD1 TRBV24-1 CATSDSTGQGHNEQFF TGTGCCACCAGTGATTCTACGGGACAGGGCCACAATGAGCAGTTCTTC
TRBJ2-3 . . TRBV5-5 CASSLDSTDTQYF TGTGCCAGCAGCCTCGACAGTACAGATACGCAGTATTTT
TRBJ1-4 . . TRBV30 CAWTGLDEKLFF TGTGCCTGGACGGGTCTTGATGAAAAACTGTTTTTT
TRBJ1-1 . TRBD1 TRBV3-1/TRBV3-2 CASSSAGGTEAFF TGTGCCAGCAGCTCAGCAGGGGGCACTGAAGCTTTCTTT
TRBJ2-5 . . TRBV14 CASSLIQGRSGETQYF TGTGCCAGCAGCCTCATACAGGGGCGGAGCGGGGAGACCCAGTACTTC
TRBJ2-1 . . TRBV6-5 CASSYSGSVEQFF TGTGCCAGCAGTTACTCTGGGTCCGTTGAGCAGTTCTTC
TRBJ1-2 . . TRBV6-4 CASSDSGTNFGGYTF TGTGCCAGCAGTGACTCCGGGACAAACTTCGGCGGCTACACCTTC
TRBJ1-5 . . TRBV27 CASSLGSGGNQPQHF TGTGCCAGCAGTTTAGGGTCAGGGGGCAATCAGCCCCAGCATTTT
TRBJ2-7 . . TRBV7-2 CASSLGVEQYF TGTGCCAGCAGCTTAGGCGTCGAGCAGTACTTC
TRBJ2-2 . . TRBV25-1 CASTRRGSGELFF TGTGCCAGCACCCGCCGGGGATCCGGGGAGCTGTTTTTT
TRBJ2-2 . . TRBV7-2 CASRRDGNTGELFF TGTGCCAGCAGACGGGACGGAAACACCGGGGAGCTGTTTTTT
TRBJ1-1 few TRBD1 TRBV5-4 CASSRTGAEAFF TGTGCCAGCAGCAGGACAGGGGCCGAAGCTTTCTTT
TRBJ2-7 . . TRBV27 CASSLWLGSSYEQYF TGTGCCAGCAGTTTATGGTTGGGCAGCTCCTACGAGCAGTACTTC
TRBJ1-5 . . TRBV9 CASSSGGQPQHF TGTGCCAGCAGTTCTGGGGGTCAGCCCCAGCATTTT
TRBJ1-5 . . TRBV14 CASSQGPGYSNQPQHF TGTGCCAGCAGCCAAGGGCCCGGGTATAGCAATCAGCCCCAGCATTTT
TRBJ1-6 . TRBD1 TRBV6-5 CASRGQSNSPLHF TGTGCCAGCAGGGGACAGTCTAATTCACCCCTCCACTTT
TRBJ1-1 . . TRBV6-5 CASSRGGAEAFF TGTGCCAGCAGCCGGGGTGGAGCAGAAGCTTTCTTT
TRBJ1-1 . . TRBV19 CASSMGTPGTEAFF TGTGCCAGTAGTATGGGCACTCCGGGGACTGAAGCTTTCTTT
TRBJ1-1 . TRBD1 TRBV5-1 CASRSTGGFTEAFF TGCGCCAGCAGGAGTACAGGGGGCTTTACTGAAGCTTTCTTT
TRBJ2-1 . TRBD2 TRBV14 CASRTSGLGEQFF TGTGCCAGCAGGACTAGCGGACTGGGTGAGCAGTTCTTC
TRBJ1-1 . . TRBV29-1 CSAGPGMNTEAFF TGCAGCGCCGGACCGGGTATGAACACTGAAGCTTTCTTT